This entry lists 2 T cell receptor beta chains sequenced from one sample in a study of T cell responses to AZD1222 COVID-19 vaccine. TCRdb's table, derived via immunoSEQ multiplex PCR, lists solely in-frame clones and lacks some. Of about 78,000 clones listed, nearly 90% are singletons. The sample here was peripheral blood, taken on day 0 of MenACWY control vaccination. These receptor sequences come from an adult in good health.

The chain recombines TRBV28 with TRBJ2-1; 8 bases are a match to TRBD1. V dropped 6 bases and J dropped 2; count of bases not matched to a gene: 6. The CDR3 runs 15 residues. Germline-derived CDR1 and CDR2 are MDHEN and SYDVKM. The CDR3 sequence is CASRGQVTTYNEQFF. The CDR3 bases are TGTGCCAGCAGGGGACAGGTTACGACCTACAATGAGCAGTTCTTC.

The gene calls are TRBV19 and TRBJ1-5; possibly TRBD1 for D (6 bases). V lost 3 bases and J lost 1, with 7 bases in between. Germline-derived CDR1 and CDR2 are LNHDA and SQIVND (reference sequence). The CDR3 consists of 14 residues. CDR3 residues: CASSITGSNQPQHF. CDR3 in DNA: TGTGCCAGTAGTATTACAGGGAGCAATCAGCCCCAGCATTTT.